Each of the 23 T cell receptor beta chains below was sequenced from the same sample in a study of OX40 agonist ivuxolimab in advanced cancers. This table comes from immunoSEQ multiplex PCR, and its TCRdb copy is limited to in-frame clones, with some not included. The sample lists about 48,000 clones; about 90% were seen once. The sequenced sample was CD4+ or CD8+ T cells sorted from blood, obtained in a trial of the OX40 agonist ivuxolimab. All receptors derive from an adult with an advanced solid tumor such as melanoma, head and neck, liver or kidney cancer.

The chain combines TRBV19 with TRBJ1-2; D remains ambiguous. Looked up from germline, CDR1 is LNHDA and CDR2 is SQIVND (reference sequence). The CDR3 runs to 13 residues. Trimming removed 3 bases from V and 4 bases from J, with 9 bases in between. The CDR3: CASSIQAIYGYTF. Written as DNA, the CDR3 is TGTGCCAGTAGTATCCAGGCGATCTATGGCTACACCTTC.

In DNA, the CDR3 is TGTGCCAGCAGTTTATCAGGGACAGGCCTGCCAGATACGCAGTATTTT. Protein product: CASSLSGTGLPDTQYF. The rearrangement links TRBV28 to TRBJ2-3, with 8 nucleotides matching TRBD1. The germline V gene encodes CDR1 MDHEN and CDR2 SYDVKM. V shed 1 base, J shed 4 bases, and the junction held 7 bases outside the gene matches. The CDR3 runs 16 residues.

CDR3 nucleotides: TGTGCCACCAGCAGGACAGGGAACACTGAAGCTTTCTTT. The encoded protein is CATSRTGNTEAFF. V usage is TRBV15 and J usage is TRBJ1-1; D is perhaps TRBD1 (6 bases). The V and J ends lost 3 bases and 1 base respectively, with 6 bases between them. The V gene's germline CDR1 is LNHNV and CDR2 YYDKDF (reference sequence). The CDR3 consists of 13 residues.

This clone was counted a single time. The V and J genes are TRBV9 and TRBJ1-3; 7 bases map to TRBD1. Germline CDR1 SGDLS, CDR2 YYNGEE. The CDR3 loop spans 15 amino acids. The V and J ends lost 3 bases and 4 bases, in that order; junction bases with no gene match: 7. The CDR3 here is CASSGGEGAGNTIYF. CDR3 nucleotides: TGTGCCAGCAGCGGGGGAGAGGGGGCAGGAAACACCATATATTTT.

The rearrangement uses TRBV2 and TRBJ2-7; 8 bases are a match to TRBD1. Unmatched junction bases numbered 5, after V lost 10 bases and J lost 3 bases. Germline V gene data show CDR1 as SNHLY and CDR2 as FYNNEI. The CDR3 consists of 12 residues. The CDR3 coding sequence is TGTGCCACCCGCGGACAGGGCTACGAGCAGTACTTC. Encoded protein: CATRGQGYEQYF.

The rearrangement uses TRBV28 and TRBJ2-2; D is unresolved. Per germline, CDR1 MDHEN and CDR2 SYDVKM. Deletions cut 5 bases from V and 5 bases from J, with 9 bases between. This CDR3 is 13 amino acids long. The CDR3 DNA follows: TGTGCCAGCAGTCATGACGGAACCGGGGAGCTGTTTTTT. Its protein is CASSHDGTGELFF.

The CDR3 loop is CASSLSRVEQYF. CDR3 sequence (DNA): TGTGCCAGCAGCTTGTCCCGGGTCGAGCAGTACTTC. This rearrangement joins TRBV5-8 to TRBJ2-7, with unresolved D. V lost 1 base and J 6 bases, leaving 8 bases between the germline ends. The germline CDR1 and CDR2 sequences are SGHTS and YDEGEE. This CDR3 contains 12 residues.

The genes are TRBV4-1 and TRBJ2-7; the D gene is possibly TRBD2 (6 bases). The length of the CDR3 is 14 residues. The germline V and J ends were trimmed by 1 base and 2 bases, with 9 bases remaining between them. Germline V gives CDR1 MGHRA, CDR2 YSYEKL. The CDR3 is CASSQGAGTYEQYF. The DNA for the CDR3 is TGCGCCAGCAGCCAAGGGGCGGGGACCTACGAGCAGTACTTC.

This clone was counted once. The rearrangement uses TRBV7-2 and TRBJ2-3; the match to TRBD2 covers 12 bases. The CDR3 totals 16 residues. V lost 5 bases and J lost 4; bases outside the gene matches: 7. Germline loops: CDR1 SGHTA, CDR2 FQGNSA. Here the CDR3 reads CASSLRTSGAADTQYF. CDR3 bases: TGTGCCAGCAGCCTCCGGACTAGCGGGGCAGCAGATACGCAGTATTTT.

This chain links TRBV2 with TRBJ2-7; TRBD2 agrees at 10 bases. The CDR3 contains 15 residues. The V gene end was trimmed by 6 bases and the J gene end by 1 base; junction bases not matched to a gene: 6. From germline, CDR1 is SNHLY and CDR2 FYNNEI. This chain's CDR3 is CASSWGTSESYEQYF. CDR3 DNA: TGTGCCAGCAGCTGGGGGACTAGCGAATCCTACGAGCAGTACTTC.

The chain combines TRBV6-5 with TRBJ1-3, with 7 bases that match TRBD1. This CDR3 spans 15 amino acids. Germline V gene lookup returns CDR1 MNHEY and CDR2 SVGAGI. With 2 bases clipped from V and 4 bases from J, the junction kept 5 bases outside the gene matches. The CDR3 is CASSYVEGAGNTIYF. CDR3 sequence (DNA): TGTGCCAGCAGTTACGTCGAGGGGGCGGGAAACACCATATATTTT.

This chain connects TRBV28 to TRBJ1-2; 7 bases match TRBD1. CDR1 MDHEN and CDR2 SYDVKM come from the germline V gene. The J segment lost 14 bases and the V segment lost 2 bases, leaving 8 bases of the junction unmatched. CDR3 length equals 12 residues. The CDR3 spells CASSLRDRSRTF. The CDR3 bases are TGTGCCAGCAGTTTAAGGGACAGATCTAGAACCTTC.

The chain employs TRBV7-9 and TRBJ2-1; maybe TRBD1 (6 bases). Germline-derived CDR1 and CDR2 are SEHNR and FQNEAQ (reference sequence). CDR3 length equals 16 residues. V was clipped by 4 bases and J by 8 bases, with 21 bases between them. CDR3 DNA sequence: TGTGCCAGCAGCTCAGCATCCGAGGGGGAGTGGGATGAGCAGTTCTTC. Amino acids: CASSSASEGEWDEQFF.

This chain links TRBV19 with TRBJ1-4; tentative D call: TRBD1 (5 bases). CDR1 and CDR2 from the germline V gene are LNHDA and SQIVND (reference sequence). The CDR3 spans 12 residues. The V gene lost 7 bases and the J gene lost 10 bases, with 13 bases spanning the gap. The CDR3 protein is CASIRGDGKLFF. The CDR3 nucleotides read TGTGCCAGTATTAGGGGCGACGGAAAACTGTTTTTT.

The J gene is TRBJ2-1, the V gene TRBV27; TRBD1 is a possible D gene (6 bases). The CDR3 runs to 14 residues. The germline CDR1 and CDR2 sequences are MNHEY and SMNVEV (reference sequence). Trimming took 2 bases from V and 7 from J, leaving 12 bases between them. As DNA, the CDR3 is TGTGCCAGCAGTTTACTGGGGGCGTTTAATGAGCAGTTCTTC. Its protein is CASSLLGAFNEQFF.

The chain carries TRBV27 and TRBJ2-7; weak D call: TRBD1 (5 bases). Trimming stripped 2 bases from V and 7 bases from J, with 6 bases between. CDR1 and CDR2 (germline): MNHEY, SMNVEV (reference sequence). The CDR3 has 11 amino acids. The CDR3 nucleotides are TGTGCCAGCAGTTTAGGGGCGGAGCAGTACTTC. Its protein is CASSLGAEQYF.

The genes are TRBV27 and TRBJ2-7; 7 bases align to TRBD1. After removal of 5 bases from V and 5 bases from J, the junction contained 6 bases not matched to a gene. Germline V gene lookup returns CDR1 MNHEY and CDR2 SMNVEV (reference sequence). The CDR3 length is 13 residues. The CDR3: CASSLSDRDEQYF. As DNA, the CDR3 is TGTGCCAGCAGTCTTTCCGACAGGGACGAGCAGTACTTC.

The chain carries TRBV11-3 and TRBJ2-2; TRBD1 matches at 9 bases. The V gene end was trimmed by 5 bases and the J gene end by 6 bases; junction bases not matched to a gene: 10. The CDR3 length is 16 residues. Per germline, CDR1 SGHNT and CDR2 YENEEA. CDR3 sequence (DNA): TGTGCCAGCAGCCACCACCCCGGGACAGGGCCCGGGGAGCTGTTTTTT. Residues: CASSHHPGTGPGELFF.

This chain connects TRBV9 to TRBJ1-1; weak D call: TRBD1 (5 bases). CDR1 is SGDLS, CDR2 YYNGEE, per germline. The V end was cut by 0 bases, the J end by 5 bases, with 14 bases between. The CDR3 covers 15 residues. CDR3: CASSVGGNERTEAFF. The CDR3 DNA reads as TGTGCCAGCAGCGTAGGGGGGAACGAGAGGACTGAAGCTTTCTTT.

This clone was picked up one time. The J gene is TRBJ2-7, the V gene TRBV6-6; 12 positions match TRBD2. The germline gives CDR1 MNHNY, CDR2 SVGAGI (reference sequence). CDR3 length: 14 amino acids. V shed 8 bases, J shed 7 bases, and the junction held 9 bases outside the gene matches. The CDR3 coding sequence is TGTGCCAGCTGCACTAGCGGGGGGTTAAGTGAGCAGTACTTC. Translating gives CASCTSGGLSEQYF.

V gene TRBV14 combines with J gene TRBJ2-7; D not resolved. This CDR3 has 16 amino acids. The V and J ends lost 1 base and 0 bases respectively, with 13 bases between them. The germline V gene has CDR1 SGHDN and CDR2 FVKESK. In nucleotides, the CDR3 is TGTGCCAGCAGCCAAGTAATCCCGTGGGGCTCCTACGAGCAGTACTTC. It yields the protein CASSQVIPWGSYEQYF.

This chain uses TRBV28 with TRBJ2-3; D is possibly TRBD1 (5 bases). Between the trimmed V and J ends, which lost 6 bases and 10 bases, there was a span of 20 bases. The CDR3 covers 14 residues. CDR1 and CDR2 (germline): MDHEN, SYDVKM. The chain's CDR3 is CASRPLKEKGSQYF. DNA of the CDR3: TGTGCCAGCAGACCCCTTAAGGAGAAGGGGTCGCAGTATTTT.

The chain employs TRBV5-4 and TRBJ1-2; no reliable D call. CDR1 and CDR2 from the germline V gene are SGHNT and YYREEE (reference sequence). The CDR3 totals 13 residues. The germline V and J ends were trimmed by 4 bases and 6 bases, with 13 bases remaining between them. Written as DNA, the CDR3 is TGTGCCAGCAGCCCCGCCAGCCTCGATGGCTACACCTTC. This sequence encodes CASSPASLDGYTF.